The 20 T cell receptor beta chains given below trace back to one sample, sequenced in a study of T-cell memory formation after mild COVID-19. TCRdb itself ran the 5' RACE reads through MiXCR, one entry per CDR3 protein. The table has 400,000 to 550,000 distinct CDR3 sequences, more than 20% seen once. Sequencing input: PBMCs or a T cell subset sorted from them (not recorded which). Source of these receptors: an adult woman who had mild COVID-19 (a few samples of this study predate the infection). Cell type and time point are not known.

V usage is TRBV7-2 and J usage is TRBJ2-5; either TRBD1 or TRBD2 may supply D (5 bases each). There are 15 residues in the CDR3. V shed 5 bases and J shed 5 bases, with 18 bases lying between them. Germline values: CDR1 SGHTA, CDR2 FQGNSA. In DNA, the CDR3 is TGTGCCAGCAGCCCTAGAGGGGCGGTGCGGGAGACCCAGTACTTC. As protein: CASSPRGAVRETQYF.

At least ten counts were recorded for this clonotype. This chain links TRBV24-1 with TRBJ2-7; no clear D. The germline V gene encodes CDR1 KGHDR and CDR2 SFDVKD. CDR3 length: 13 amino acids. Trimming took off 4 bases at V and 4 bases at J, with 10 bases between the two ends. CDR3 in amino acids: CATSDPDTYEQYF. The CDR3 DNA is TGTGCCACCAGTGACCCTGACACGTACGAGCAGTACTTC.

This clonotype has ten or more counts. The V gene is TRBV11-2, the J gene TRBJ1-2; 10 bases map to TRBD1. This CDR3 has 16 amino acids. Germline assignment: CDR1 SGHAT and CDR2 FQNNGV. V was pared by 5 bases and J by 3 bases, with 9 bases of the junction left unmatched. The CDR3 region is CASSRTDRGRYYGYTF. The CDR3 DNA reads TGTGCCAGCAGCCGTACTGACAGGGGGCGCTACTATGGCTACACCTTC.

This sequence joins TRBV7-2 and TRBJ2-2; TRBD2 agrees at 9 bases. Germline V CDR1 and CDR2: SGHTA, FQGNSA. The CDR3 totals 16 residues. J gave up 2 bases and V 5 bases, and 6 bases lay outside the gene matches. CDR3 protein: CASSLTSGLNTGELFF. The CDR3, as DNA: TGTGCCAGCAGCCTCACTAGCGGGTTAAACACCGGGGAGCTGTTTTTT.

This clonotype was detected a few times. The chain couples TRBV12-5 to TRBJ2-3, with D perhaps matching TRBD2 (5 bases). V was clipped by 4 bases and J by 2 bases, with 10 bases between them. The CDR3 extends over 14 amino acids. Germline V gene sequence: CDR1 LGHNT, CDR2 FRNRAP. The CDR3 DNA reads TGTGCTAGTGGTTCGCGGGTCAACACAGATACGCAGTATTTT. It encodes CASGSRVNTDTQYF.

This clonotype was seen once. CDR3 DNA: TGTGCCAGCAAGGGAGGCTGGGATACAGATGAGCAGTTCTTC. This encodes CASKGGWDTDEQFF. This rearrangement joins TRBV5-8 to TRBJ2-1, with D perhaps matching TRBD2 (6 bases). Germline loops: CDR1 SGHTS, CDR2 YDEGEE. The CDR3 consists of 14 residues. Trimming removed 6 bases from V and 8 bases from J, with 18 bases in between.

V gene TRBV24-1 combines with J gene TRBJ2-5; 9 bases map to TRBD2. V lost 6 bases to trimming and J lost 2 bases; unmatched junction nucleotides: 6. The CDR3 spans 15 residues. Germline V gene sequence: CDR1 KGHDR, CDR2 SFDVKD. The CDR3 bases are TGTGCCACCAGTCGGGTAGCGGGAGCACAAGAGACCCAGTACTTC. Translation: CATSRVAGAQETQYF.

This clonotype appeared a few times. The CDR3, as DNA: TGCAGTGCTAGAGACATCTGGACTAGCGGCTCTAAATCAGATACGCAGTATTTT. Amino acids: CSARDIWTSGSKSDTQYF. The rearrangement links TRBV20-1 to TRBJ2-3; 10 nucleotides agree with TRBD2. CDR1 is DFQATT and CDR2 is SNEGSKA in the germline V gene (reference sequence). The CDR3 totals 18 residues. The junction had 13 bases not matched to a gene; V was cut back by 0 bases and J by 4 bases.

This sequence joins TRBV10-3 and TRBJ1-4; D uncertain. The CDR3 loop spans 14 amino acids. Germline lookup yields CDR1 ENHRY and CDR2 SYGVKD. The V and J ends lost 6 bases and 4 bases respectively, with 12 bases between them. CDR3 sequence: CAISSRLSNEKLFF. In DNA form, the CDR3 reads TGTGCCATCAGCTCCAGGCTGAGTAATGAAAAACTGTTTTTT.

This clonotype was counted only a few times. The V gene is TRBV7-9, the J gene TRBJ2-7; 10 nucleotides match TRBD2. Germline V gives CDR1 SEHNR, CDR2 FQNEAQ (reference sequence). The CDR3 is made up of 16 amino acids. V was pared by 5 bases and J by 5 bases, with 12 bases of the junction left unmatched. CDR3 bases: TGTGCCAGCAGCCCTGCCCTAGCGGGAGTGGAAAACGAGCAGTACTTC. Its translation: CASSPALAGVENEQYF.

In its sample, this clonotype was seen a few times. CDR3 amino acids: CATSDLNGRASYNEQFF. In DNA, the CDR3 is TGTGCCACCAGTGATTTGAACGGGAGGGCCTCCTACAATGAGCAGTTCTTC. The gene calls are TRBV24-1 and TRBJ2-1; TRBD2 agrees at 8 bases. This CDR3 has 17 amino acids. V lost 0 bases and J lost 0; bases outside the gene matches: 3. Germline lookup yields CDR1 KGHDR and CDR2 SFDVKD.

This clonotype was counted only a few times. This chain uses TRBV7-9 with TRBJ2-7; 7 positions match TRBD2. After removal of 11 bases from V and 0 bases from J, the junction contained 7 bases not matched to a gene. The CDR3 sequence is 13 residues long. CDR1 SEHNR and CDR2 FQNEAQ come from the germline V gene (reference sequence). The CDR3 region is CAVPGGISYEQYF. CDR3 nucleotides: TGTGCCGTCCCGGGGGGAATCTCCTACGAGCAGTACTTC.

The table lists this clonotype with a few counts. CDR3 region: CASSLFPTNTGELFF. The CDR3 region has the DNA TGTGCCAGCAGCTTATTTCCAACGAACACCGGGGAGCTGTTTTTT. The chain links TRBV7-2 to TRBJ2-2; D gene uncertain. Looked up from germline, CDR1 is SGHTA and CDR2 is FQGNSA. Trimming pared 2 bases from V and 0 bases from J, leaving 7 bases between. The CDR3 contains 15 residues.

This clonotype turned up a few times. The rearrangement uses TRBV11-2 and TRBJ2-3; 11 positions agree with TRBD2. This CDR3 spans 18 amino acids. Germline V gives CDR1 SGHAT, CDR2 FQNNGV. The trim removed 3 bases at V and 3 bases at J, leaving 11 bases unmatched. The CDR3 loop reads CASSLLPGLAGITDTQYF. The CDR3 DNA reads as TGTGCCAGCAGCTTGCTCCCTGGACTAGCGGGTATAACAGATACGCAGTATTTT.

The J gene is TRBJ2-3, the V gene TRBV7-6; 7 bases are shared with TRBD2. V was pared by 5 bases and J by 5 bases, with 4 bases of the junction left unmatched. The CDR3 is made up of 13 amino acids. From germline, CDR1 is SGHVS and CDR2 FNYEAQ. CDR3 DNA sequence: TGTGCCAGCAGCAGATGGACTAGAGATACGCAGTATTTT. Residues: CASSRWTRDTQYF.

The chain couples TRBV20-1 to TRBJ2-5, with 8 bases that match TRBD2. The CDR3 spans 14 residues. V shed 3 bases, J shed 4 bases, and the junction held 7 bases outside the gene matches. Germline lookup yields CDR1 DFQATT and CDR2 SNEGSKA (reference sequence). CDR3 residues: CSARRAGVPETQYF. In DNA form, the CDR3 reads TGCAGTGCTAGGAGAGCGGGAGTTCCAGAGACCCAGTACTTC.

This clonotype was detected only a few times. The chain has TRBV7-6 and TRBJ2-1; 7 nucleotides match TRBD2. V shed 3 bases and J 5 bases; nucleotides not matched to a gene: 7. Germline CDR1 and CDR2: SGHVS and FNYEAQ. The CDR3 has 15 amino acids. CDR3 nucleotide sequence: TGTGCCAGCAGCTTGGCGCGGGGGACCCACAATGAGCAGTTCTTC. Protein product: CASSLARGTHNEQFF. The complete variable domain, with remaining parts taken from reference TRBV7-6 and TRBJ2-1, reads GAGVSQSPRYKVTKRGQDVALRCDPISGHVSLYWYRQALGQGPEFLTYFNYEAQQDKSGLPNDRFSAERPEGSISTLTIQRTEQRDSAMYRCASSLARGTHNEQFFGPGTRLTVL.

There are a few counts of this clonotype. The V call is TRBV4-3, the J call TRBJ2-7, with D perhaps being TRBD1 or TRBD2 (5 bases each). V gave up 0 bases and J gave up 2 bases, with 14 bases separating them. Germline values: CDR1 LGHNA, CDR2 YSLEER. The CDR3 contains 16 residues. CDR3 in DNA: TGCGCCAGCAGCCAAGACCCCCCCGGGACGGCCTACGAGCAGTACTTC. This translates into CASSQDPPGTAYEQYF.

This clonotype occurred a few times. The chain has TRBV20-1 and TRBJ2-1; no firm D call. Germline V CDR1 and CDR2: DFQATT, SNEGSKA (reference sequence). The CDR3 is 16 amino acids. V gave up 0 bases and J gave up 0 bases, with 12 bases separating them. The CDR3 nucleotides read TGCAGTGCTAGAGACCGTGACATGAGCTCCTACAATGAGCAGTTCTTC. This encodes CSARDRDMSSYNEQFF.

The chain has TRBV20-1 and TRBJ2-7; TRBD1 agrees at 9 bases. The CDR3 covers 13 residues. The germline gives CDR1 DFQATT, CDR2 SNEGSKA (reference sequence). With 2 bases clipped from V and 5 bases from J, the junction kept 4 bases outside the gene matches. CDR3 region: CSARTDRGDEQYF. In DNA, the CDR3 is TGCAGTGCTAGAACGGACAGGGGCGACGAGCAGTACTTC.